The clone carrying this T cell receptor (beta chain) was picked up many times. Antigen unknown. In TCRdb, the reads were re-called with MiXCR into one record per CDR3 protein. The table lists fewer than 700,000 distinct CDR3 sequences, more than 20% of them singletons. The V gene end was trimmed by 5 bases and the J gene end by 2 bases; junction bases not matched to a gene: 9. The CDR3 covers 16 residues. Per the germline V gene, CDR1 is SGHTA and CDR2 is FQGNSA. The data were obtained in a study of T cell repertoires in cytomegalovirus infection. On the study more broadly: Evidence of both CMV infection and a matching HLA type came from public TCR beta signatures. Notes on the study in general: Individuals carrying CMV plus the relevant HLA were identified by cumulative frequency of public TCR beta families. Clonotypes of TCR beta that were HLA-C-restricted and CMV-specific dominated the ex vivo response.

The receptor's source is a human donor in good health (CMV status not recorded). Some clones in this sample may be carry-over from other donors' samples. The sequencing input was CD8+ T cells from PBMCs. The V gene is TRBV7-2, the J gene TRBJ2-4; 7 bases align to TRBD1. In DNA form, the CDR3 reads TGTGCCAGCAGCCCCCGACAGGGTTTTTCCAAAAACATTCAGTACTTC. Its translation is CASSPRQGFSKNIQYF.